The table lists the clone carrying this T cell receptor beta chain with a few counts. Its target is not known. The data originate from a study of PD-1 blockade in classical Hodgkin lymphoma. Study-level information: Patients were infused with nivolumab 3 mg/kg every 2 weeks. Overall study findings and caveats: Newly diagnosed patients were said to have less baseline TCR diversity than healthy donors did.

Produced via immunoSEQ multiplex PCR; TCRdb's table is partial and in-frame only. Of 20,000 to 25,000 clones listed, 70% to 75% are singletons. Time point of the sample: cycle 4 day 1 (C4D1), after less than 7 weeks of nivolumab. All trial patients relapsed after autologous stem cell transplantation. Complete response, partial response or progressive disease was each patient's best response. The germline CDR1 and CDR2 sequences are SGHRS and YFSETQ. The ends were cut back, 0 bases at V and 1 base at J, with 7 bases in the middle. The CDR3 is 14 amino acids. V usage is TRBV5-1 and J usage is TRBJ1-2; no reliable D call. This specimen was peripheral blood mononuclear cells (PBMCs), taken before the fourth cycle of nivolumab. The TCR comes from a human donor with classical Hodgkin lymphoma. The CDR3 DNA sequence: TGCGCCAGCAGCTTGGGAGGCATTAACTATGGCTACACCTTC. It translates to CASSLGGINYGYTF.